This T cell receptor beta chain was recovered during a study of human T cells and chemical hapten exposure. Study in general: How much TCR each sample yielded varied, mostly because pooled library volumes differed slightly. Study results and limitations: As the donors had alopecia, their immune response may differ from healthy people's.

A few counts support this clonotype. Its antigen is currently unknown. The time point was: patch test 2, 6 weeks after DPC sensitization. Noted treatment: therapeutic diphenylcyclopropenone sensitization with weekly scalp DPC. The germline gives CDR1 MGHDK, CDR2 SYGVNS. The CDR3 runs 15 residues. Deletions cut 7 bases from V and 0 bases from J, with 13 bases between. TCRdb re-called the RACE reads through MiXCR, storing one row per CDR3 protein. The data contain around 100,000 distinct CDR3 sequences, roughly 10% of them singletons. The sequences come from whole blood, collected in connection with sensitization to the hapten diphenylcyclopropenone (DPC). This TCR was sampled from a woman in her 40s with alopecia areata. Some clones in this sample may be carry-over from other donors' samples. The rearrangement links TRBV25-1 to TRBJ1-5; D unresolved. The CDR3 DNA reads as TGTGCCAGCACCCCCCCCGGTGATAGCAATCAGCCCCAGCATTTT. Protein product: CASTPPGDSNQPQHF.